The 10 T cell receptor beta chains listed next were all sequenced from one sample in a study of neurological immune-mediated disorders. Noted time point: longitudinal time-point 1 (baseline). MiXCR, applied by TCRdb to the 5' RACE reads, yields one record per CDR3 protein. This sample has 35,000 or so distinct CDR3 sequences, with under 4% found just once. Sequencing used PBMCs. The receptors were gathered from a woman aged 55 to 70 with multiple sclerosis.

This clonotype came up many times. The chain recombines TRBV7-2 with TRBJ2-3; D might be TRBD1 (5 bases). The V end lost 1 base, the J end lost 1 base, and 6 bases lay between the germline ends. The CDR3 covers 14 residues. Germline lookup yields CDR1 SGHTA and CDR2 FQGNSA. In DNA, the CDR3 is TGTGCCAGCAGCTTAGTGGGGCGCACAGATACGCAGTATTTT. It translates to CASSLVGRTDTQYF.

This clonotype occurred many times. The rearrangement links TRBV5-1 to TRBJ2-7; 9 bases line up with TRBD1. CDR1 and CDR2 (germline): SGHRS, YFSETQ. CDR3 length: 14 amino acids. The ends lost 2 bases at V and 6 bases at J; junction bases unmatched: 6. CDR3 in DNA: TGCGCCAGCAGCTTACCCGGGACAGGGCGCGAGCAGTACTTC. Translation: CASSLPGTGREQYF.

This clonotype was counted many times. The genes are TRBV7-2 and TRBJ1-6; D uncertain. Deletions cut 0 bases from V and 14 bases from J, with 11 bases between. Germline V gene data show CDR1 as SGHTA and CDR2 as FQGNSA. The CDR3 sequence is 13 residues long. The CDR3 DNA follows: TGTGCCAGCAGCTTAGCGGCACCGGGAACCCTCCACTTT. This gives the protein CASSLAAPGTLHF.

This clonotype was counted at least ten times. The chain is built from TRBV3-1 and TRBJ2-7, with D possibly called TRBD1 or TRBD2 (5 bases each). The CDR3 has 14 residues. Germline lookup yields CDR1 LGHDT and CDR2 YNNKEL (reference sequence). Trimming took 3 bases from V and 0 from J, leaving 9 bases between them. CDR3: CASSHWDPSYEQYF. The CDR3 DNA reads TGTGCCAGCAGCCACTGGGACCCCTCCTACGAGCAGTACTTC.

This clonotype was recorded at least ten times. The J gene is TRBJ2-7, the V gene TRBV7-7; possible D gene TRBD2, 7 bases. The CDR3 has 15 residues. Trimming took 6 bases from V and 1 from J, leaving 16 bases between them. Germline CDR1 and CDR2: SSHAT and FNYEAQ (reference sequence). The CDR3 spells CASRGDGGPSYEQYF. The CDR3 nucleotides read TGTGCCAGCAGAGGTGACGGGGGGCCATCCTACGAGCAGTACTTC.

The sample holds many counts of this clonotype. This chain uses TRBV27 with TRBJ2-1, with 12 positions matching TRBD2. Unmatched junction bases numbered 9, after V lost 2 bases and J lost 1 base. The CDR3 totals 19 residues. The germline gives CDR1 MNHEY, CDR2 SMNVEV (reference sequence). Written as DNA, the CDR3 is TGTGCCAGCAGTTTAAGGGGTACTAGCGGGGGGTCTTCCTACAATGAGCAGTTCTTC. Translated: CASSLRGTSGGSSYNEQFF.

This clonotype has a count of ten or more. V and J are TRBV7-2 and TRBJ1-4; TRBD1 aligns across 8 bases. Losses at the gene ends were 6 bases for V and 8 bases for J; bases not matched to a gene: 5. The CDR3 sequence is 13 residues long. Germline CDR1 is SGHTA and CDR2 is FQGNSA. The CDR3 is CASRRDRGEKLFF. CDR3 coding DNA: TGTGCCAGCAGAAGAGACAGGGGCGAAAAACTGTTTTTT.

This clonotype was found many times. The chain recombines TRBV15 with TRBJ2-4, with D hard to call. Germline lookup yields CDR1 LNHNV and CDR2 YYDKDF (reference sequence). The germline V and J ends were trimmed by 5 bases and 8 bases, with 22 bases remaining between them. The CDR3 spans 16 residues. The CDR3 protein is CATSDVNGPFRYIQYF. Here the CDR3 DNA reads TGTGCCACCAGCGACGTCAATGGGCCTTTTAGATACATTCAGTACTTC.

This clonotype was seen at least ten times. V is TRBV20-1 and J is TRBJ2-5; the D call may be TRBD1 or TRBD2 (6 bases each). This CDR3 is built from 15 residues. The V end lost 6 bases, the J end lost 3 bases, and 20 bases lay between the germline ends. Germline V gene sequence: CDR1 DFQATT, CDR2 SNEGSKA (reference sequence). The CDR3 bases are TGCAGTGCCCCCGGACGGGGGCTGACAAAAGAGACCCAGTACTTC. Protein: CSAPGRGLTKETQYF.

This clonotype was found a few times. The CDR3 loop is CASSLVLAEETQYF. CDR3 in DNA: TGTGCCAGCAGCTTAGTACTAGCGGAAGAGACCCAGTACTTC. This chain connects TRBV7-2 to TRBJ2-5, with 8 bases that match TRBD2. The CDR3 sequence is 14 residues long. Germline assignment: CDR1 SGHTA and CDR2 FQGNSA. The V and J ends lost 1 base and 3 bases, in that order; junction bases with no gene match: 1.